These T cell receptor beta chains were read from a single sample in a study of cytomegalovirus exposure and HLA in healthy donors. Profiled with immunoSEQ multiplex PCR; TCRdb holds only in-frame clones, not every one. The sample carries 160,000 or so clones, under 85% recorded once. Sample: PBMCs. These receptors were obtained from a human donor in good health. Both conserved end residues are trimmed from each CDR3. Size is omitted from some rows. Given values are once, few, many or a class for expanded clones.

V	size	J	CDR3
TRBV7-7	-	TRBJ2-1	ASSPGGLAGVHEQF
TRBV28	few	TRBJ2-7	ASSLLYSSYEQY
TRBV12-5	-	TRBJ1-6	ASGLEVGGWRVTLH
TRBV27	-	TRBJ2-2	ASLPGQGDTYTGELF
TRBV5-8	-	TRBJ1-5	ASSPGQVTQPQH
TRBV19	-	TRBJ1-5	ASSVGRGANQPQH
TRBV7-2	-	TRBJ2-7	ASSLADRSYEQY
TRBV30	-	TRBJ2-2	AWSVIGGAGELF
TRBV11-2	-	TRBJ1-1	ASRSGTGDTEAF
TRBV6-5	-	TRBJ1-5	ASSKQGYQPQH
TRBV7-9	-	TRBJ2-3	ASSLVGGTDTQY
TRBV6-5	-	TRBJ2-7	ASRQSTRGGEQY
TRBV27	few	TRBJ2-5	ASSFLQPGNQETQY
TRBV7-8	-	TRBJ1-1	ASSLVPEGQSSEAF
TRBV6-1	-	TRBJ1-2	ASSDDRGRYGYT
TRBV2	-	TRBJ2-7	ASQRAGEDYEQY
TRBV2	-	TRBJ2-7	ASSPGQGSYEQY
TRBV10-3	few	TRBJ1-1	AISKGRQGSDTEAF
TRBV5-1	-	TRBJ1-5	ASRSDTYQPQH
TRBV12-2	-	TRBJ1-5	ASRLIPRGNNQPQH
TRBV6-1	few	TRBJ1-2	ASSEGGTNYGYT
TRBV4-3	-	TRBJ2-5	ASSYDLTGTNLQETQY
TRBV7-9	-	TRBJ2-7	ASSFSGSSYEQY
TRBV4-1	-	TRBJ2-3	ASSQEKILAGGRDTQY
TRBV7-8	-	TRBJ1-1	ASSLRPGSPQMNTEAF
TRBV9	once	TRBJ2-5	ASSVGPAGVGVETQY
TRBV9	-	TRBJ1-5	ASSATGEGYQPQH
TRBV25-1	-	TRBJ2-2	ASTLNTGELF
TRBV6-1	-	TRBJ1-6	ASSEQGENSPLH
TRBV5-1	-	TRBJ1-1	ASSSTTVMNTEAF
TRBV9	-	TRBJ2-3	ASSALSGGDTDTQY
TRBV9	-	TRBJ1-1	ASSATPGITEAF